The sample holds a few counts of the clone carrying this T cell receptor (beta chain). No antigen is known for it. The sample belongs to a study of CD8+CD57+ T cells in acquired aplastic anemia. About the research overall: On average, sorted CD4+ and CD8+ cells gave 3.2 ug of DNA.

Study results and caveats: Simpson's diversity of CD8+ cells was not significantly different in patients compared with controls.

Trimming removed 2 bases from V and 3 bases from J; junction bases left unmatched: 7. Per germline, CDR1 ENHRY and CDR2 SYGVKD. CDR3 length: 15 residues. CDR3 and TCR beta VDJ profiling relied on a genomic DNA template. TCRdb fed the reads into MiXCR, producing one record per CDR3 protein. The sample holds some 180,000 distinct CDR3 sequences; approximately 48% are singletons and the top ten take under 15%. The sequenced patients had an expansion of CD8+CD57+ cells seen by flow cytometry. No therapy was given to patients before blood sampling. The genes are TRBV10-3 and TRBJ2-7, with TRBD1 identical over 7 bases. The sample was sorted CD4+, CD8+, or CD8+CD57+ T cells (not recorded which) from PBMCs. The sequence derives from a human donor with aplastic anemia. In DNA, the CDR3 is TGTGCCATCAGTGAGCCCCCGGGACAGATCTACGAGCAGTACTTC. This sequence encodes CAISEPPGQIYEQYF.